This is a list of T cell receptor beta chains from one sample in a study of metastatic and nonmetastatic thyroid tumors. TCRdb re-called clones from the PCR reads using MiXCR. The repertoire holds about 92,000 clones, with about 16% as singletons. The specimen was blood. The receptors were gathered from a female donor with papillary thyroid cancer or a benign thyroid nodule (not recorded which). Some clones in this sample may be carry-over from other donors' samples. Both conserved end residues are part of each CDR3. A D gene is named only where the DNA matches it firmly. Part of the rows lack a size; the others show once, few, many or a class for expanded clones.

clone size	J gene	D gene	V gene	CDR3 DNA	CDR3 protein
-	TRBJ2-7	-	TRBV28	TGTGCCAGAAGTCCCGAATCCTCTCGAGGGGAGAAGTACTTC	CARSPESSRGEKYF
-	TRBJ2-3	TRBD2	TRBV12-3/TRBV12-4	TGTGCCAGCAGTCTAGCGGTGGGTCGCACATATACGCAGTATTTT	CASSLAVGRTYTQYF
many	TRBJ2-5	-	TRBV11-2	TGTGCCAGCAGCCGTCAAGACACCCAAGAGACCCAGTACTTC	CASSRQDTQETQYF
many	TRBJ1-5	-	TRBV7-8	TGTGCCAGCAGCTTCGGAACGGAGAAGCCCCAGCATTTT	CASSFGTEKPQHF
many	TRBJ2-3	TRBD2	TRBV28	TGTGCCAGCAGTTTCAGCGGGGGAGTGAGCACAGATACGCAGTATTTT	CASSFSGGVSTDTQYF
few	TRBJ2-7	TRBD1	TRBV24-1	TGTGCCAGCCCCGGGACAGGGGGCTACGAGCAGTACTTC	CASPGTGGYEQYF
-	TRBJ2-7	-	TRBV2	TGTGCCAGCAGTGAAGCGAGATGTCGGTACAGACTATACGAGCAGTACTTC	CASSEARCRYRLYEQYF
-	TRBJ1-6	-	TRBV27	TGTGCCAGCGGTGCCCGACCGGGAGGGGATAATTCACCCATCCACTTT	CASGARPGGDNSPIHF
few	TRBJ2-1	TRBD2	TRBV13	TGTGCCAGCAGCTTAGAGGAGCGGGGGGGCGGTCAGTTCTTC	CASSLEERGGGQFF
-	TRBJ1-5	-	TRBV12-3/TRBV12-4	TGTGCCGGCAGCTCCCTGGGGGTTCAGCCCCAGCATTTT	CAGSSLGVQPQHF
many	TRBJ1-6	-	TRBV27	TGTGCCAGCAGTTTATCCCCTTCTCTTCTCTGGGGTTCACCCCTCCACTTT	CASSLSPSLLWGSPLHF
-	TRBJ2-2	TRBD1	TRBV6-2/TRBV6-3	TGTGCCAGCAGCGGCCGCACGACAGGGTCGGCAGGGGAGCTGTTTTTT	CASSGRTTGSAGELFF
many	TRBJ2-5	TRBD2	TRBV5-1	TGCGCCAGCAGCTTTTATGGGACTAGCGGGGGGCTTGAAGAGACCCAGTACTTC	CASSFYGTSGGLEETQYF
-	TRBJ2-2	-	TRBV4-1	TGCGCCAGCAGCCCAGTTGGGGGTTGGCTCGGGGAGCTGTTTTTT	CASSPVGGWLGELFF
many	TRBJ1-6	-	TRBV28	TGTGCCAGCAGTTTAGGGGGGACTAGGGGTTCACCCCTCCACTTT	CASSLGGTRGSPLHF
-	TRBJ1-2	-	TRBV6-2/TRBV6-3	TGTGCCAGCAGACCGGGGCAGCTCTATTGCTACACCTTC	CASRPGQLYCYTF
many	TRBJ1-1	TRBD1	TRBV28	TGTGCCAGCAGCCCCAGGGGGCAGAGGGCTTTCTTT	CASSPRGQRAFF
few	TRBJ1-1	TRBD1	TRBV11-2	TGTGCCAGCAGCTTAGAGCCCGGGACAGGGTTGAAGAACACTGAAGCTTTCTTT	CASSLEPGTGLKNTEAFF
-	TRBJ1-2	-	TRBV20-1	TGCAGTGCTAGAGATAGTACAGTTGGAGCTAACTATGGCTACACCTTC	CSARDSTVGANYGYTF
many	TRBJ2-2	-	TRBV11-2	TGTGCCAGCAGTCTAGGAGACAGGCTGGTCACCGGGGAGCTGTTTTTT	CASSLGDRLVTGELFF
-	TRBJ2-2	-	TRBV12-3/TRBV12-4	TGTGCCAGCAGCTTCCGTGAAATACACGGCGGGGAGCTGTTTTTT	CASSFREIHGGELFF
-	TRBJ2-5	-	TRBV4-1	TGCGCCAGCAGCCCCTCCTGGGGGGGGACAGGAGAGACCCAGTACTTC	CASSPSWGGTGETQYF
few	TRBJ2-5	TRBD2	TRBV5-4	TGTGCCAGCAGCAGAGGACTAGCGTTGGAACAAGAGACCCAGTACTTC	CASSRGLALEQETQYF
many	TRBJ1-5	-	TRBV5-1	TGCGCCAGCAGCTTGGAGAAGGGGTCGGGCCAGCCCCAGCATTTT	CASSLEKGSGQPQHF
many	TRBJ2-1	-	TRBV7-8	TGTGCCAGCAGCTTTGATCGGGGCGACCCCTACAATGAGCAGTTCTTC	CASSFDRGDPYNEQFF
many	TRBJ2-7	TRBD2	TRBV5-1	TGCGCCAGCAGCAAGATAGCGGGGGGCCGCTACGAGCAGTACTTC	CASSKIAGGRYEQYF
few	TRBJ2-3	TRBD2	TRBV28	TGTGCCAGCAGTCCCTTGGGGCTAGCGGGGAGGACATATACGCAGTACTTT	CASSPLGLAGRTYTQYF
-	TRBJ1-1	-	TRBV30	TGTGCCTGGAAAGTGGGGGGAAGGGAGGGCACTGAATCTTTCTTT	CAWKVGGREGTESFF
-	TRBJ2-7	-	TRBV7-8	TGCGCCAGCAGCTTAGGACATGACTACGAGCAGTACTTC	CASSLGHDYEQYF
few	TRBJ2-1	-	TRBV12-3/TRBV12-4	TGTGCCAGCAGTTACCGGTTTAGGTCCTACAGTGAGCAGTTCTTC	CASSYRFRSYSEQFF
many	TRBJ2-3	TRBD1	TRBV28	TGTGCCAGCACGAAAGACAGGGGAGTAGATACGCAGTATTTT	CASTKDRGVDTQYF
many	TRBJ1-4	TRBD1	TRBV18	TGTGCCAGCTCACCTGGGACAGGGAGTGAAAAACTGTTTTTT	CASSPGTGSEKLFF
many	TRBJ2-1	-	TRBV10-2	TGCGCCAGCAGTCTAATTGACGGGACGGCTTACAATGAGCAGTTCTTC	CASSLIDGTAYNEQFF
many	TRBJ1-1	-	TRBV28	TGTACCAGCAGCATTGACAGTGAAGCTTTCTTT	CTSSIDSEAFF
once	TRBJ2-3	TRBD2	TRBV6-1	TGTGCCAGCAGTGATACCAACGGGGGGGGGGTTAGCACAGATACGCAGTATTTT	CASSDTNGGGVSTDTQYF
many	TRBJ1-2	-	TRBV9	TGTGCCAGCAGCGCCGCCGGAGGGGATTACTATGGCTACACCTTC	CASSAAGGDYYGYTF
many	TRBJ2-5	-	TRBV28	TGTGCCAGCAGTTCAACCTCAGGGTTGTGGGAGACCCAGTACTTC	CASSSTSGLWETQYF
many	TRBJ2-2	TRBD1	TRBV6-4	TGTGCCAGCCAAGGGGACAGGGAGACCGGGGAGCTGTTTTTT	CASQGDRETGELFF
many	TRBJ1-6	TRBD1	TRBV6-2/TRBV6-3	TGTGCCAGCAGTTACCGACAGGGCTATAATTCACCCCTCCACTTT	CASSYRQGYNSPLHF
-	TRBJ1-4	-	TRBV7-8	TGTGCCAGCAGCTTACTCCACCCTCAAGACTGCGGTGCGGAACTGTTTTTT	CASSLLHPQDCGAELFF
many	TRBJ2-7	-	TRBV11-2	TGTGCCAGCAGCTTATCCCTCCGGCCGTACGAGCAGTACTTC	CASSLSLRPYEQYF
many	TRBJ1-5	-	TRBV19	TGTGCCAGTAGTATCTCCGACAACCCAAATCAGCCCCAGCATTTT	CASSISDNPNQPQHF
few	TRBJ2-6	-	TRBV5-5	TGTGCCAGCAGTTCGGACGCCACCCCTGGGGCCAACGTCCTGACTTTC	CASSSDATPGANVLTF
many	TRBJ1-3	-	TRBV4-1	TGCGCCAGCAGCCAAGCTGTCGGGAACTCTGGAAACACCATATATTTT	CASSQAVGNSGNTIYF
-	TRBJ1-6	TRBD1	TRBV6-6	TGTGCCAGCAGTTACTCCCCCGGGACAGTCTCTAATTCACCCCTCCACTTT	CASSYSPGTVSNSPLHF
many	TRBJ2-2	-	TRBV4-1	TGCGCCAGCAGCCACTCCGAGGAGGAGGAGCTGTTTTTT	CASSHSEEEELFF
-	TRBJ2-7	TRBD1	TRBV28	TGTGCCAGCAGGACCCTGGGACAGGGGGACTCATACGAGCAGTACTTC	CASRTLGQGDSYEQYF
few	TRBJ1-1	-	TRBV6-9	TGCTCCAGCAGTGGAGTGGGGAGCACTGAGGCTTTCTTT	CSSSGVGSTEAFF
-	TRBJ2-7	TRBD2	TRBV30	TGTGCCTTGAAGCCGTACGGGGCTAGCGGGGTGGCTGGAGAGCAGTACTTC	CALKPYGASGVAGEQYF
many	TRBJ1-6	-	TRBV11-2	TGTGCCAGCAGCGCGGCGAGTTATTCACCCCTCCACTTT	CASSAASYSPLHF